These 10 T cell receptor beta chains were sequenced from one sample in a study of cytomegalovirus exposure and HLA in healthy donors. Data came from immunoSEQ multiplex PCR; TCRdb stores just in-frame clones and leaves some out. The table lists about 130,000 clones, about nine tenths of them singletons. Material: PBMCs. Source of these receptors: a man aged 30-40 years in good health and CMV-seronegative.

This clone was seen once. The chain has TRBV9 and TRBJ2-2, with 14 bases aligning to TRBD2. The CDR3 runs 18 residues. V was pared by 3 bases and J by 5 bases, with 9 bases of the junction left unmatched. The germline V gene encodes CDR1 SGDLS and CDR2 YYNGEE. The CDR3 nucleotides read TGTGCCAGCAGCGGGACTAGCGGGAGGCCCTCGAGGACCGGGGAGCTGTTTTTT. Its protein product is CASSGTSGRPSRTGELFF.

The chain joins TRBV2 to TRBJ2-7; 12 nucleotides line up with TRBD2. After removal of 5 bases from V and 0 bases from J, the junction contained 5 bases not matched to a gene. The length of the CDR3 is 16 residues. Germline V lookup: CDR1 SNHLY, CDR2 FYNNEI. CDR3 amino acids: CASSPLLAGGSYEQYF. CDR3 sequence (DNA): TGTGCCAGCAGTCCACTACTAGCGGGAGGCTCCTACGAGCAGTACTTC.

The genes are TRBV10-1 and TRBJ2-7; 7 bases map to TRBD2. CDR1 and CDR2 (germline): WNHNN, SYGVQD (reference sequence). With V trimmed by 0 bases and J by 5 bases, 16 bases remained unmatched. The CDR3 runs 18 residues. CDR3 sequence reads: CASSESVPAGNPTNEQYF. CDR3 bases: TGCGCCAGCAGTGAGTCGGTTCCAGCGGGGAACCCTACTAACGAGCAGTACTTC.

The sample holds one count of this clone. The chain combines TRBV2 with TRBJ2-1; 7 bases fit TRBD2. The CDR3 spans 13 residues. V was clipped by 2 bases and J by 5 bases; unmatched bases: 0. Germline CDR1 SNHLY, CDR2 FYNNEI. DNA of the CDR3: TGTGCCAGCAGTGAACTAGCGGACAATGAGCAGTTCTTC. This encodes CASSELADNEQFF.

V and J are TRBV5-6 and TRBJ2-7; D ambiguous. CDR3 length: 12 amino acids. Trimming took 0 bases from V and 3 from J, leaving 4 bases between them. The germline CDR1 and CDR2 sequences are SGHDT and YYEEEE. The CDR3 DNA reads TGTGCCAGCAGCTTGGTTAGCTACGAGCAGTACTTC. It is translated as CASSLVSYEQYF. Based on the CDR3 plus reference TRBV5-6 and TRBJ2-7, the full variable domain is DAGVTQSPTHLIKTRGQQVTLRCSPKSGHDTVSWYQQALGQGPQFIFQYYEEEERQRGNFPDRFSGHQFPNYSSELNVNALLLGDSALYLCASSLVSYEQYFGPGTRLTVT.

This clone has only a few counts. The chain carries TRBV29-1 and TRBJ2-4; no definite D call. The V gene lost 0 bases and the J gene lost 6 bases, with 9 bases spanning the gap. CDR3 length: 13 amino acids. Germline V lookup: CDR1 SQVTM, CDR2 ANQGSEA. The CDR3 is CSVEENSGNIQYF. In DNA form, the CDR3 reads TGCAGCGTTGAAGAAAACTCGGGAAACATTCAGTACTTC.

J is TRBJ1-3 and V is TRBV7-2, with D possibly TRBD1 on 5 matching bases. Trimming pared 5 bases from V and 10 bases from J, leaving 18 bases between. The CDR3 is 14 amino acids. Germline assignment: CDR1 SGHTA and CDR2 FQGNSA. CDR3 protein: CASSPNPGFLTIYF. CDR3 sequence (DNA): TGTGCCAGCAGCCCCAACCCAGGGTTCTTGACCATATATTTT.

In its sample, this clone was seen once. The chain employs TRBV4-1 and TRBJ2-7, with D perhaps matching TRBD1 (6 bases). The CDR3 is 14 residues long. Per the germline V gene, CDR1 is MGHRA and CDR2 is YSYEKL. V dropped 0 bases and J dropped 1 base, with 7 bases sitting between them. The CDR3: CASSQEGGSYEQYF. The DNA of the CDR3 is TGCGCCAGCAGCCAAGAAGGGGGATCCTACGAGCAGTACTTC.

The chain couples TRBV29-1 to TRBJ2-1; 7 bases are a match to TRBD2. Germline V gives CDR1 SQVTM, CDR2 ANQGSEA. V dropped 8 bases and J dropped 8; count of bases not matched to a gene: 6. The length of the CDR3 is 11 residues. The CDR3: CSFIGGYEQFF. CDR3 DNA sequence: TGCAGCTTCATCGGGGGGTATGAGCAGTTCTTC.

In this sample, this clone turned up once. J is TRBJ2-3 and V is TRBV7-9; tentatively, D is TRBD2 (6 bases). V was shortened by 8 bases and J by 0 bases, with 15 bases between the two germline ends. The length of the CDR3 is 15 residues. Germline V CDR1 and CDR2: SEHNR, FQNEAQ (reference sequence). The CDR3 here is CASPSGRSSTDTQYF. In nucleotides, the CDR3 is TGTGCCAGCCCATCCGGGAGATCTAGCACAGATACGCAGTATTTT.